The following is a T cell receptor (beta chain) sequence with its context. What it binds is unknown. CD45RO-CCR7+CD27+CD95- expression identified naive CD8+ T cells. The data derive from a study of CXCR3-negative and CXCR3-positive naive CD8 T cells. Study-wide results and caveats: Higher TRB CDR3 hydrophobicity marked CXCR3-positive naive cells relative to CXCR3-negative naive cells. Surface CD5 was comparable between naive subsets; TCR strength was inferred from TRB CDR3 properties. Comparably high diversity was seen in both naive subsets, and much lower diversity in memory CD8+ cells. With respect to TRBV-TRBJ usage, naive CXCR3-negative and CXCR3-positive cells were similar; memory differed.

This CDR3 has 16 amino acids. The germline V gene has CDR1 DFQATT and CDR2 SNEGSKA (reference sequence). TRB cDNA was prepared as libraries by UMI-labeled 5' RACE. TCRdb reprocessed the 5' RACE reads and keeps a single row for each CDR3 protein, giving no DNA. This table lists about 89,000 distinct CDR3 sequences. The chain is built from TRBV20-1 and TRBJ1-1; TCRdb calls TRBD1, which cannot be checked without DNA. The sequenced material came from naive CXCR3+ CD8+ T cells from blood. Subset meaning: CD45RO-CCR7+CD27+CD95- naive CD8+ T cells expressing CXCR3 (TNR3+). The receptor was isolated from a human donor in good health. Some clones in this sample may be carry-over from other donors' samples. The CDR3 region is CSAVPGAKGMNTEAFF.